A selection of T cell receptor beta chains follows, all from one sample in a study of T-cell reconstitution after alpha-beta-depleted transplantation in children. TCRdb reprocessed the PCR reads via MiXCR and lists one record per CDR3 protein. The repertoire holds about 460,000 distinct CDR3 sequences, with about an eighth as singletons. Sequenced here: PBMCs, mostly from graft donor cells, sampled 180 days after TCRalphabeta/CD19-depleted stem cell transplant. These receptors all come from a female patient under 10 years old who had a stem cell transplant for aplastic anemia, so the T cells may come from the graft donor. CDR3s include the opening cysteine and the closing phenylalanine or tryptophan. The D gene is left open where the match is weak. Clone sizes are given selectively: once, few, many, or a class where the clone is expanded.

V	size	D	J	CDR3	DNA
TRBV5-1	.	.	TRBJ2-3	CASSFLGAFTDTQYF	TGCGCCAGCAGCTTTTTAGGGGCCTTCACAGATACGCAGTATTTT
TRBV6-5	.	TRBD2	TRBJ2-6	CASSYGGVGAVGANVLTF	TGTGCCAGCAGTTACGGGGGGGTCGGGGCGGTAGGGGCCAACGTCCTGACTTTC
TRBV12-3/TRBV12-4	many	.	TRBJ2-2	CASSLYGTTGELFF	TGTGCCAGCAGTTTATACGGGACGACCGGGGAGCTGTTTTTT
TRBV20-1	many	.	TRBJ2-5	CSASVTSATQYF	TGCAGTGCTAGTGTAACTTCAGCGACCCAGTACTTC
TRBV4-3	few	TRBD2	TRBJ2-6	CASSQEGLAGTGANVLTF	TGCGCCAGCAGCCAAGAAGGGCTAGCGGGAACTGGGGCCAACGTCCTGACTTTC
TRBV28	few	.	TRBJ1-6	CASSHPTGRHNSPLHF	TGTGCCAGCAGCCACCCCACAGGGAGACATAATTCACCCCTCCACTTT
TRBV28	many	.	TRBJ2-3	CASSLPGGGTDTQYF	TGTGCCAGCAGTTTACCCGGGGGTGGCACAGATACGCAGTATTTT
TRBV4-1	.	TRBD2	TRBJ2-3	CASSPQFSGVLGNTQYF	TGCGCCAGCAGCCCTCAGTTCAGCGGGGTTCTAGGAAATACGCAGTATTTT
TRBV20-1	few	.	TRBJ2-4	CSAAKRTAYSGLGKNIQYF	TGCAGTGCTGCCAAACGAACAGCTTACTCGGGGTTGGGCAAAAACATTCAGTACTTC
TRBV18	few	.	TRBJ1-1	CASSLTGSDTEAFF	TGTGCCAGCTCGCTTACAGGGTCTGACACTGAAGCTTTCTTT